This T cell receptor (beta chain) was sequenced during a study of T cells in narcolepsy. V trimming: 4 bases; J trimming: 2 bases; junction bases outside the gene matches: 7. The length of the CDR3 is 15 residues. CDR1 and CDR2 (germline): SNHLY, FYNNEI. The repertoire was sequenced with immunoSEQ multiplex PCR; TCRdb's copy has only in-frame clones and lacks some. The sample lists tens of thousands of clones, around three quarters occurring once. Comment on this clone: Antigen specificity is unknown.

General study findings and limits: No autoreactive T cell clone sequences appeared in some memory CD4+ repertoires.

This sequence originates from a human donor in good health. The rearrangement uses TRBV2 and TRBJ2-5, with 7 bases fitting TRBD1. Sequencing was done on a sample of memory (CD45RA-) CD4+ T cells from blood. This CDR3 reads CASSGPRDRQETQYF. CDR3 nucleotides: TGTGCCAGCAGTGGTCCCCGGGACAGACAAGAGACCCAGTACTTC.